This T cell receptor beta chain is drawn from a study of blood T cell repertoires in COVID-19. Using immunoSEQ multiplex PCR, the repertoire was profiled, and TCRdb retains in-frame clones only, with some absent. This table holds a few hundred thousand clones, about 91% found once. The CDR3 runs 16 residues. CDR1 and CDR2 from the germline V gene are MNHEY and SVGAGI. Trimming cost V 2 bases and J 3 bases, with 17 bases left between them. Input material: PBMCs or T cells enriched from blood (not recorded which). The chain combines TRBV6-5 with TRBJ2-7; tentatively, D is TRBD2 (6 bases). The receptor was derived from a woman aged 50 to 65 with acute COVID-19. CDR3 amino acids: CASSYGWEAPFYEQYF. In DNA, the CDR3 is TGTGCCAGCAGTTACGGCTGGGAGGCCCCCTTCTACGAGCAGTACTTC.